Detailed here is one T cell receptor beta chain. Sequenced by immunoSEQ multiplex PCR; TCRdb stores in-frame clones only, minus some. Here the sample spans about 180,000 clones, approximately 81% being singletons. Patients in Seattle were enrolled during active infection, then followed longitudinally. The record originates from a study of blood T cell repertoires in COVID-19. Overall study context: T cells, B-cell-depleted T cells, or PBMCs supplied cDNA or gDNA.

Germline-derived CDR1 and CDR2 are MNHEY and SMNVEV (reference sequence). This CDR3 spans 15 amino acids. V shed 3 bases and J shed 0 bases, with 10 bases lying between them. The source material was peripheral blood. The chain combines TRBV27 with TRBJ2-3; D perhaps matches TRBD2 (5 bases). The source is a person aged 70 to 85 with COVID-19, enrolled during active disease. DNA of the CDR3: TGTGCCAGCAGTTTTTGGTCGGGGAGCACAGATACGCAGTATTTT. This translates into CASSFWSGSTDTQYF.